Presented here are 4 T cell receptor beta chains from one specimen sequenced in a study of blood T cell repertoires in COVID-19. TCRdb's copy holds only in-frame clones and misses some; the assay was immunoSEQ multiplex PCR. In the table there are 250,000 to 350,000 clones, 92% of which are singletons. Sequencing input: PBMCs or T cells enriched from blood (not recorded which). These receptor sequences come from a woman aged 25 to 39 who had recovered from COVID-19.

The gene calls are TRBV21-1 and TRBJ2-5; TRBD2 is the table's D call, not checked against the DNA. TRBV21-1 is designated a pseudogene. CDR3 length equals 16 residues. This chain's CDR3 is CASSIHRLADQETQYF. CDR3 in DNA: TGTGCCAGCAGCATTCATAGACTAGCGGACCAAGAGACCCAGTACTTC.

The chain carries TRBV2 and TRBJ1-1; 9 nucleotides align to TRBD1. The germline V gene encodes CDR1 SNHLY and CDR2 FYNNEI. The CDR3 runs 16 residues. J lost 5 bases, V lost 8 bases, and 15 bases had no gene match. The CDR3 here is CASSAGGTGGGTEAFF. The DNA of the CDR3 is TGTGCCAGCTCCGCTGGGGGTACAGGGGGCGGTACTGAAGCTTTCTTT.

J is TRBJ2-2 and V is TRBV9; D is possibly TRBD2 (6 bases). Germline V gene lookup returns CDR1 SGDLS and CDR2 YYNGEE. V lost 3 bases to trimming and J lost 7 bases, with 16 bases between them. The CDR3 contains 15 residues. In DNA form, the CDR3 reads TGTGCCAGCAGCGACCCGGGAGTAGCGAGCGGGGAGCTGTTTTTT. The encoded protein is CASSDPGVASGELFF.

The genes are TRBV7-2 and TRBJ1-1, with 7 bases identical to TRBD1. The CDR3 covers 16 residues. CDR1 and CDR2 (germline): SGHTA, FQGNSA. V was pared by 4 bases and J by 0 bases, with 8 bases of the junction left unmatched. The CDR3 here is CASSWSRGNVNTEAFF. The DNA of the CDR3 is TGTGCCAGCAGCTGGTCCAGGGGGAACGTGAACACTGAAGCTTTCTTT.